The 27 T cell receptor beta chains given below trace back to one sample, sequenced in a study of cytomegalovirus exposure and HLA in healthy donors. Researchers ran the PCR with 60 Vbeta and 13 Jbeta primers. TCRdb's table, derived via immunoSEQ multiplex PCR, lists solely in-frame clones and lacks some. This sample carries 180,000 or so clones, approximately 86% of them seen once, and the ten largest clones take less than 0.35%. Sample: PBMCs. Receptor source: a woman younger than 45 in good health and CMV-seronegative.

V usage is TRBV2 and J usage is TRBJ2-1; 10 positions agree with TRBD1. The CDR3 contains 15 residues. The J segment lost 6 bases and the V segment lost 6 bases, leaving 8 bases of the junction unmatched. Per the germline V gene, CDR1 is SNHLY and CDR2 is FYNNEI. CDR3 sequence (DNA): TGTGCCAGCAGCCTCCGACAGGGGGCATCCAATGAGCAGTTCTTC. Residues: CASSLRQGASNEQFF. The full variable domain, in which reference TRBV2 and TRBJ2-1 provide the parts outside the CDR3, is EPEVTQTPSHQVTQMGQEVILRCVPISNHLYFYWYRQILGQKVEFLVSFYNNEISEKSEIFDDQFSVERPDGSNFTLKIRSTKLEDSAMYFCASSLRQGASNEQFFGPGTRLTVL.

The chain joins TRBV5-4 to TRBJ2-6, with TRBD2 matching over 12 bases. Germline values: CDR1 SGHNT, CDR2 YYREEE (reference sequence). CDR3 size: 18 residues. V lost 4 bases, J lost 3 bases, and 8 bases stayed unmatched. The CDR3 DNA sequence: TGTGCCAGCAGCCTAGCTAGCGGGGGGGCCTATGGGGCCAACGTCCTGACTTTC. This translates into CASSLASGGAYGANVLTF.

V usage is TRBV7-6 and J usage is TRBJ2-7, with a weak D call TRBD1 (5 bases). The CDR3 has 13 residues. Germline CDR1 and CDR2: SGHVS and FNYEAQ. Trimming cost V 8 bases and J 0 bases, with 11 bases left between them. The CDR3 protein is CASAGDSSYEQYF. The CDR3 region has the DNA TGTGCCAGCGCAGGAGACAGCTCCTACGAGCAGTACTTC. Full variable domain (rest looked up from reference TRBV7-6 and TRBJ2-7): GAGVSQSPRYKVTKRGQDVALRCDPISGHVSLYWYRQALGQGPEFLTYFNYEAQQDKSGLPNDRFSAERPEGSISTLTIQRTEQRDSAMYRCASAGDSSYEQYFGPGTRLTVT.

V is TRBV28 and J is TRBJ2-2; D is undetermined. Germline lookup yields CDR1 MDHEN and CDR2 SYDVKM. CDR3 length equals 15 residues. The V gene lost 3 bases and the J gene lost 5 bases, with 13 bases spanning the gap. The CDR3 nucleotides are TGTGCCAGCAGTTTCAGAGGAACACGTACCGGGGAGCTGTTTTTT. It is translated as CASSFRGTRTGELFF.

The V call is TRBV30, the J call TRBJ2-6; D gene unclear. Germline loops: CDR1 GTSNPN, CDR2 SVGIG (reference sequence). Trimming took 3 bases from V and 4 from J, leaving 7 bases between them. This CDR3 has 13 amino acids. The CDR3 DNA is TGTGCCTGGAGAATCGCGGGGGCCAACGTCCTGACTTTC. Amino acids: CAWRIAGANVLTF.

V gene TRBV5-8 combines with J gene TRBJ2-3; 7 bases agree with TRBD2. The CDR3 loop spans 13 amino acids. The germline gives CDR1 SGHTS, CDR2 YDEGEE. V was pared by 3 bases and J by 3 bases, with 1 base of the junction left unmatched. The CDR3, as DNA: TGTGCCAGCAGCTCGCGGGGGACAGATACGCAGTATTTT. Translated, it gives CASSSRGTDTQYF. Supplemented by reference TRBV5-8 and TRBJ2-3, the full variable domain reads EAGVTQSPTHLIKTRGQQATLRCSPISGHTSVYWYQQALGLGLQFLLWYDEGEERNRGNFPPRFSGRQFPNYSSELNVNALELEDSALYLCASSSRGTDTQYFGPGTRLTVL.

V and J are TRBV5-6 and TRBJ2-5; D is ambiguous. Germline V gene lookup returns CDR1 SGHDT and CDR2 YYEEEE. The V end was cut by 4 bases, the J end by 2 bases, with 3 bases between. The CDR3 is 11 residues long. CDR3 sequence reads: CASSRQETQYF. CDR3 coding DNA: TGTGCCAGCAGCCGTCAAGAGACCCAGTACTTC.

The chain employs TRBV5-6 and TRBJ2-1; 7 positions match TRBD2. Germline-derived CDR1 and CDR2 are SGHDT and YYEEEE. The V gene end was trimmed by 1 base and the J gene end by 4 bases; junction bases not matched to a gene: 8. The CDR3 is 16 amino acids. This chain's CDR3 is CASSLLTLAVYNEQFF. The CDR3 DNA follows: TGTGCCAGCAGCTTGCTTACGCTAGCGGTTTACAATGAGCAGTTCTTC.

V is TRBV28 and J is TRBJ1-6; perhaps TRBD1 as D (5 bases). Germline CDR1 and CDR2: MDHEN and SYDVKM. The CDR3 loop spans 14 amino acids. Trimming removed 3 bases at V and 7 bases at J, with 10 bases between. The CDR3 region has the DNA TGTGCCAGCAGTTTTCAGGGCTGGAATTCACCCCTCCACTTT. Residues: CASSFQGWNSPLHF. The full variable domain, completed using reference TRBV28 and TRBJ1-6, is DVKVTQSSRYLVKRTGEKVFLECVQDMDHENMFWYRQDPGLGLRLIYFSYDVKMKEKGDIPEGYSVSREKKERFSLILESASTNQTSMYLCASSFQGWNSPLHFGNGTRLTVT.

This sequence joins TRBV2 and TRBJ1-4, with unresolved D. Germline-derived CDR1 and CDR2 are SNHLY and FYNNEI. Trimming removed 4 bases at V and 10 bases at J, with 7 bases between. CDR3 length equals 11 residues. The CDR3 spells CASSAGGKLFF. The DNA of the CDR3 is TGTGCCAGCAGTGCAGGTGGAAAACTGTTTTTT. The full variable domain, its missing parts supplied by reference TRBV2 and TRBJ1-4, is EPEVTQTPSHQVTQMGQEVILRCVPISNHLYFYWYRQILGQKVEFLVSFYNNEISEKSEIFDDQFSVERPDGSNFTLKIRSTKLEDSAMYFCASSAGGKLFFGSGTQLSVL.

The V call is TRBV11-2, the J call TRBJ2-1; D remains unclear. Germline CDR1 is SGHAT and CDR2 is FQNNGV. V lost 5 bases and J 4 bases, leaving 12 bases between the germline ends. The CDR3 covers 14 residues. The CDR3 here is CASSPPLRYNEQFF. The CDR3 DNA reads TGTGCCAGCAGCCCTCCTTTACGGTACAATGAGCAGTTCTTC. Drawing the rest from reference TRBV11-2 and TRBJ2-1, the complete variable domain is EAGVAQSPRYKIIEKRQSVAFWCNPISGHATLYWYQQILGQGPKLLIQFQNNGVVDDSQLPKDRFSAERLKGVDSTLKIQPAKLEDSAVYLCASSPPLRYNEQFFGPGTRLTVL.

V gene TRBV4-2 combines with J gene TRBJ2-5; 8 nucleotides agree with TRBD2. The CDR3 is made up of 17 amino acids. CDR1 is LGHNA, CDR2 YNFKEQ, per germline. V trimming: 0 bases; J trimming: 7 bases; junction bases outside the gene matches: 13. The CDR3 DNA is TGTGCCAGCAGCCAAGAGTTAGCGGGAAGCGGTTGGGCGACCCAGTACTTC. Translating it yields CASSQELAGSGWATQYF.

The chain links TRBV19 to TRBJ2-2, with 9 bases matching TRBD1. V trimming: 3 bases; J trimming: 6 bases; junction bases outside the gene matches: 5. Germline values: CDR1 LNHDA, CDR2 SQIVND (reference sequence). This CDR3 is 15 amino acids long. CDR3 region: CASSMWTGEPGELFF. For the CDR3, the DNA is TGTGCCAGTAGTATGTGGACAGGGGAACCCGGGGAGCTGTTTTTT.

The chain joins TRBV7-3 to TRBJ2-2; D possibly corresponds to TRBD1 (7 bases). V was pared by 2 bases and J by 4 bases, with 11 bases between. The CDR3 is 15 amino acids. Germline CDR1 SGHTA, CDR2 FQGTGA. For the CDR3, the DNA is TGTGCCAGCAGCTTACAGGGGGGTGGCACCGGGGAGCTGTTTTTT. This gives the protein CASSLQGGGTGELFF.

The genes are TRBV2 and TRBJ2-3; D remains unclear. The CDR3 totals 15 residues. The germline V and J ends were trimmed by 3 bases and 0 bases, with 10 bases remaining between them. CDR1 is SNHLY and CDR2 is FYNNEI in the germline V gene. The CDR3 sequence is CASSDGPPSTDTQYF. DNA for the CDR3: TGTGCCAGCAGTGATGGCCCACCTAGCACAGATACGCAGTATTTT.

The V call is TRBV19, the J call TRBJ2-1; 9 nucleotides agree with TRBD2. In germline, CDR1 is LNHDA, CDR2 SQIVND (reference sequence). Trimming removed 5 bases from V and 2 bases from J; junction bases left unmatched: 4. The CDR3 has 15 residues. The DNA for the CDR3 is TGTGCCAGTAGTTCCTTAGCGGGAGCCTACAATGAGCAGTTCTTC. It encodes CASSSLAGAYNEQFF.

To note about this clone: The sample contains more than one DNA sequence encoding this CDR3. The V gene is TRBV5-1, the J gene TRBJ2-3, with 7 positions matching TRBD2. The CDR3 has 14 amino acids. Looked up from germline, CDR1 is SGHRS and CDR2 is YFSETQ. Trimming removed 2 bases from V and 1 base from J; junction bases left unmatched: 1. The CDR3 nucleotides read TGCGCCAGCAGCTTCAGCGGGGGCACAGATACGCAGTATTTT. Translated, it gives CASSFSGGTDTQYF. Variable domain in full (rest from reference TRBV5-1 and TRBJ2-3): KAGVTQTPRYLIKTRGQQVTLSCSPISGHRSVSWYQQTPGQGLQFLFEYFSETQRNKGNFPGRFSGRQFSNSRSEMNVSTLELGDSALYLCASSFSGGTDTQYFGPGTRLTVL.

The chain carries TRBV28 and TRBJ2-7, with 9 nucleotides matching TRBD2. Per the germline V gene, CDR1 is MDHEN and CDR2 is SYDVKM. The CDR3 has 14 residues. V was clipped by 4 bases and J by 3 bases; unmatched bases: 4. CDR3 region: CASSWETSGYEQYF. In DNA, the CDR3 is TGTGCCAGCAGTTGGGAGACTAGCGGCTACGAGCAGTACTTC.

The chain recombines TRBV28 with TRBJ2-1, with 14 bases matching TRBD2. CDR1 and CDR2 from the germline V gene are MDHEN and SYDVKM. The CDR3 consists of 15 residues. V gave up 0 bases and J gave up 12 bases; unmatched junction bases: 4. For the CDR3, the DNA is TGTGCCAGCAGTTTATGGACTAGCGGGAGGGCTGGGCAGTTCTTC. This translates into CASSLWTSGRAGQFF.

In DNA, the CDR3 is TGTGCCACTTCCCAGGGACTAGGGGGCCCAGATACGCAGTATTTT. Translation: CATSQGLGGPDTQYF. The chain recombines TRBV19 with TRBJ2-3, with D possibly being TRBD2 (8 bases). V lost 10 bases, J lost 4 bases, and 21 bases lay in between. The CDR3 is 15 amino acids. Germline-derived CDR1 and CDR2 are LNHDA and SQIVND (reference sequence).

CDR3 sequence: CASSSRASGTEQFF. The CDR3 DNA sequence: TGTGCCAGCAGCTCGCGGGCTAGCGGGACTGAGCAGTTCTTC. The V gene is TRBV7-2, the J gene TRBJ2-1; 9 bases map to TRBD2. Germline CDR1 reads SGHTA; CDR2 reads FQGNSA. This CDR3 is built from 14 residues. The ends lost 4 bases at V and 9 bases at J; junction bases unmatched: 7.

Details on this clone: Germline is not matched at one junction end, which may reflect a read error. The chain joins TRBV7-9 to TRBJ2-1, with TRBD1 matching 9 bases. CDR1 is SEHNR, CDR2 FQNEAQ, per germline (reference sequence). The CDR3 is 15 amino acids. The DNA of the CDR3 is TGTTCCAGCAGCTCCGGACAGGGGAGGGTGAATGAGCAGTTCTTC. Its protein product is CSSSSGQGRVNEQFF. Full variable domain (missing parts from reference TRBV7-9 and TRBJ2-1): DTGVSQNPRHKITKRGQNVTFRCDPISEHNRLYWYRQTLGQGPEFLTYFQNEAQLEKSRLLSDRFSAERPKGSFSTLEIQRTEQGDSAMYLCSSSSGQGRVNEQFFGPGTRLTVL.

The table lists this clone with a few counts. The chain joins TRBV11-2 to TRBJ2-7; D is perhaps TRBD1 (6 bases). The V gene lost 5 bases and the J gene lost 2 bases, with 10 bases spanning the gap. The CDR3 sequence is 13 residues long. Germline CDR1 and CDR2: SGHAT and FQNNGV. CDR3 region: CASSERTAYEQYF. Here the CDR3 DNA reads TGTGCCAGCAGCGAACGGACAGCCTACGAGCAGTACTTC.

This chain joins TRBV6-1 and TRBJ2-3; the D gene is possibly TRBD2 (5 bases). V lost 5 bases, J lost 5 bases, and 14 bases lay in between. The CDR3 totals 14 residues. CDR1 is MNHNS, CDR2 SASEGT, per germline. The CDR3 loop is CASSTTGGGDTQYF. CDR3 coding DNA: TGTGCCAGCAGTACGACCGGTGGAGGAGATACGCAGTATTTT.

The genes are TRBV2 and TRBJ1-2; a weak D match, TRBD1 (5 bases). The germline V gene encodes CDR1 SNHLY and CDR2 FYNNEI. The CDR3 consists of 14 residues. Trimming removed 5 bases at V and 6 bases at J, with 16 bases between. This CDR3 is CASSFGIGVDGYTF. The CDR3, as DNA: TGTGCCAGCAGTTTCGGAATAGGGGTCGATGGCTACACCTTC.

V is TRBV5-1 and J is TRBJ2-1; TRBD2 might be the D (6 bases). The CDR3 extends over 15 amino acids. Trimming removed 0 bases at V and 6 bases at J, with 13 bases between. Germline-derived CDR1 and CDR2 are SGHRS and YFSETQ. DNA for the CDR3: TGCGCCAGCAGCTTGGACCCGGGAGTAAGCAATGAGCAGTTCTTC. Amino acid sequence: CASSLDPGVSNEQFF.

The V and J genes are TRBV5-1 and TRBJ2-7; 7 nucleotides line up with TRBD2. V dropped 0 bases and J dropped 3; count of bases not matched to a gene: 6. The CDR3 extends over 15 amino acids. CDR1 SGHRS and CDR2 YFSETQ come from the germline V gene. The CDR3 DNA follows: TGCGCCAGCAGCTTGGCCCGCGGGAGTGGCTACGAGCAGTACTTC. Its translation: CASSLARGSGYEQYF.